This T cell receptor beta chain came from a study of CD4 T cells in relation to SARS-CoV-2 and coronaviruses. Study details: A couple of subjects were Hispanic; patients were eight or nine males and a handful of females.

Study findings and constraints: Culture-expanded clones reflect memory recall rather than primary priming during culture.

Points on this clone: Its antigen is still unknown.

V dropped 4 bases and J dropped 7; count of bases not matched to a gene: 16. The CDR3 runs to 17 residues. Germline V gives CDR1 SGHRS, CDR2 YFSETQ. Produced via immunoSEQ multiplex PCR; TCRdb's table is partial and in-frame only. The sample carries tens of thousands of clones, roughly nine tenths recorded once. The V call is TRBV5-1, the J call TRBJ2-1; 8 positions match TRBD2. Sequencing input: naive CD4+ T cells from PBMCs. Subset given: naive CD4+ T cells isolated by negative enrichment. The TCR sequence derives from an adult with COVID-19. CDR3 loop: CASSAEPGPQRENEQFF. CDR3 DNA: TGCGCCAGCAGCGCGGAACCGGGACCGCAGCGGGAGAATGAGCAGTTCTTC.